The clone carrying this T cell receptor (beta chain) was observed a single time. Its cognate antigen is unknown. Trimming shortened V by 8 bases and J by 12 bases, and 14 bases separated the two germline ends. The germline V gene encodes CDR1 SNHLY and CDR2 FYNNEI. This CDR3 is built from 11 residues. These data come from a study of graft-versus-host responses after intestinal transplantation. Study details: Transplant types were multivisceral, liver-intestinal, or isolated intestinal. Study-level results: The study found high graft-versus-host to host-versus-graft clonal ratios in allografts of patients with graft-donor T cell macrochimerism. GvH clones surfaced in recipient marrow, some emerging earlier in ileum or blood.

Profiling relied on immunoSEQ multiplex PCR, and the TCRdb table lists in-frame clones only, not all of them. Of 150,000 or so clones in the sample, around 90% were seen once. The chain employs TRBV2 and TRBJ2-1, with D perhaps matching TRBD2 (5 bases). Sequenced here: unstimulated CD4+ T cells sorted from spleen or lymph node cells, sampled before intestinal transplant. This clonotype was sampled from a human donor who received an intestinal transplant. CDR3 DNA sequence: TGTGCCAGCGGGTTTGAAGAGGGGCAGTTCTTC. This translates into CASGFEEGQFF. Variable domain in full (rest from reference TRBV2 and TRBJ2-1): EPEVTQTPSHQVTQMGQEVILRCVPISNHLYFYWYRQILGQKVEFLVSFYNNEISEKSEIFDDQFSVERPDGSNFTLKIRSTKLEDSAMYFCASGFEEGQFFGPGTRLTVL.